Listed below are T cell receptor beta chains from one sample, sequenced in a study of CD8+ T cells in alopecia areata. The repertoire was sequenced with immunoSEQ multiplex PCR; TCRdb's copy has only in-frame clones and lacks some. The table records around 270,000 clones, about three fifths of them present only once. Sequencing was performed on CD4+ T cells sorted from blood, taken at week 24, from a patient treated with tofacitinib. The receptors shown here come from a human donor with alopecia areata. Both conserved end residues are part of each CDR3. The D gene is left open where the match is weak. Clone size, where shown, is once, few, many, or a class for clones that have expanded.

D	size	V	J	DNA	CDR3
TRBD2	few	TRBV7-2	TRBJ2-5	TGTGCCAGCAGCTTAAGGGCGGGGGAAGAGACCCAGTACTTC	CASSLRAGEETQYF
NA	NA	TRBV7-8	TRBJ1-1	TGTGCCAGCAGCAACGTAGTACTACCCGGGCAGAGCATGAACACTGAAGCTTTCTTT	CASSNVVLPGQSMNTEAFF
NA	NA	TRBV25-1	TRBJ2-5	TGTGCCAGCGGGGGATTGGAGACCCAGTACTTC	CASGGLETQYF
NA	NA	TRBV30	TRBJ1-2	TGTGCCTGGAGTAGGCCAGGGACCTCCGGCGGCTACACCTTC	CAWSRPGTSGGYTF
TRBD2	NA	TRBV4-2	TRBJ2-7	TGTGCCAGCAGCCAAGCATCGGGATGGCGCCAGCGGGGGCCTTCCTACGAGCAGTACTTC	CASSQASGWRQRGPSYEQYF
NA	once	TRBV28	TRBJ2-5	TGTGCCAGCAGTTTAACTAACCAAGAGACCCAGTACTTC	CASSLTNQETQYF
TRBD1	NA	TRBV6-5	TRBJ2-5	TGTGCCAGCAGTTCCGGACAGGGGGCGAAGACCCAGTACTTC	CASSSGQGAKTQYF
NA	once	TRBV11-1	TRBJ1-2	TGTGCCAGCAGCTTGTACGACAGCCCCCCTTATGGCTACACCTTC	CASSLYDSPPYGYTF
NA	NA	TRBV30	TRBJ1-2	TGTGCCTTACCACCAAGGCGGGTTAACTATGGCTACACCTTC	CALPPRRVNYGYTF
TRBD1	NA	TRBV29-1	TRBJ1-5	TGCAGCGTTTCGAGGGGGCCAGATCAGCCCCAGCATTTT	CSVSRGPDQPQHF
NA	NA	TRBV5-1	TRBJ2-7	TGCGCCAGCAGCTTGGAAAACGTCGGGGTTACCTACGAGCAGTACTTC	CASSLENVGVTYEQYF
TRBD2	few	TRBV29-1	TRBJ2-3	TGCAGCGTTGAATCTAGCGGGGGCACCCCTAGCACAGATACGCAGTATTTT	CSVESSGGTPSTDTQYF
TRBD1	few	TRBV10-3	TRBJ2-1	TGTGCCATCAACCCGGGACAGGCCTACAATGAGCAGTTCTTC	CAINPGQAYNEQFF
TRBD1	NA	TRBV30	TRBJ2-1	TGTGCCTGGAGCCCGGGGACAGGCTACAATGAGCAGTTCTTC	CAWSPGTGYNEQFF
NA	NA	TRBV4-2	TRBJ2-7	TGTGCCAGCAGCCAAGAACCGTCGGGGTACGAGCAGTACTTC	CASSQEPSGYEQYF
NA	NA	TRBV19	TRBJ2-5	TGTGCCAGTAGTGGTAGCGGCTCGGAGACCCAGTACTTC	CASSGSGSETQYF
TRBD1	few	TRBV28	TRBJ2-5	TGTGCCAGCAGTCCCCTAGGACAGGGATCGGAGACCCAGTACTTC	CASSPLGQGSETQYF
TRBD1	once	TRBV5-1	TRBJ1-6	TGCGCCAGCAGCCATACAGGGGATAATTCACCCCTCCACTTT	CASSHTGDNSPLHF
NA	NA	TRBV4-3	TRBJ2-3	TGCGCCAGCAGGGAGGACCTCAACACAGATACGCAGTATTTT	CASREDLNTDTQYF
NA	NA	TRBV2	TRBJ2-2	TGTGCCAGCAGCGCGGAATACACCGGGGAGCTGTTTTTT	CASSAEYTGELFF
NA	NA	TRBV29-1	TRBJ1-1	TGCAGCGTTGAAGATCTCAGAGCGAACACTGAAGCTTTCTTT	CSVEDLRANTEAFF
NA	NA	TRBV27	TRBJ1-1	TGTGCCAGCAGTTTATCGGTCCCGAGGAACACTGAAGCTTTCTTT	CASSLSVPRNTEAFF